This T cell receptor beta chain was sequenced in a study of blood T cell repertoires in COVID-19 (dated by TCRdb to 2020 to 2021). Context from the whole study: The collaborator samples originated in the United States, Italy and Spain and spanned the acute and convalescent phases of COVID-19. HLA class I and class II types, where available, came from metadata supplied by the sample provider rather than from assay-based typing. Subjects who had been exposed to COVID-19, were actively infected with it, or had recovered from it provided the deeply sampled blood TCRbeta repertoires that made up the dataset. The repertoires were released in a freely available public database meant as a resource for research on the immune response to SARS-CoV-2. The samples were drawn from two sources: the first 160 participants of the ongoing ImmuneRACE study, and fewer than 1,500 subjects contributed by 6 global collaborators. The prospective study material was composed of cDNA or gDNA derived from T cells, B-cell-depleted T cells, or PBMCs. Nearly every sample came with metadata listing a de-identified subject ID, COVID-19 status, age in years and sex.

The paper as a whole reports these results and caveats: Clinical and demographic metadata were provided uncurated, with the amount varying by source and participant.

Participants in the prospective study were aged about 18 to 100 years, lived in about two dozen United States geographic areas, and enrolled through a virtual design. Cohort assignment in the prospective study relied on participant-reported clinical history from a screening survey and a study questionnaire. Exposed participants were defined as having been in contact with someone with a PCR-confirmed or clinician-diagnosed COVID-19 case within 2 weeks of study entry. Mobile phlebotomists in the prospective study collected whole blood, serum and a nasopharyngeal or oropharyngeal swab from every participant. Additional blood draws and questionnaires over an approximately 2-month period could optionally be provided by prospective study participants. Before DNA extraction, prospective study blood samples were shipped either frozen or at room temperature. On this clone itself: This clone's antigen is unknown. No base-level quality is on record; no much larger clone is a single base apart.

The immunoSEQ Assay, a bias-controlled multiplex PCR, was used to amplify TCRbeta CDR3 regions from genomic DNA. The study's own analysis went as follows. Within the assay, amplification of reference gene primers was used to estimate how many nucleated cells each sample contained. Sequence reads were collapsed and filtered to measure the absolute abundance of every unique TCRbeta CDR3 rearrangement. For each sample, productive Simpson clonality was calculated as the square root of Simpson's diversity index over productive rearrangements. In its TCRdb copy, this immuneACCESS table keeps in-frame sequences only and misses some clones. Where compared with another copy, unresolved V genes explain less than half of these, and the others have no known cause. V and J calls plus clone size are reproduced from that table; the DNA served to infer D and trimming. The sample table shows hundreds of thousands of clones, and roughly 89% are seen once. Roughly 2.9% of the sample goes to the ten largest clones.

Sequenced sample: PBMCs or T cells enriched from blood (not recorded which). The sequence came from a woman aged 50 to 60 who had been exposed to COVID-19.

The DNA sequence is given as TGTGCCAGCAGCCGCGGACTTACCTACGAGCAGTACTTC. It is translated as CASSRGLTYEQYF. The chain couples TRBV7-9 to TRBJ2-7; a weak D assignment points to TRBD2 (5 bases agree). Cut back by 5 bases and 2 bases, the V and J ends lie 10 bases apart. The germline V gene (reference sequence) gives CDR1 as SEHNR and CDR2 as FQNEAQ. Including the terminal cysteine and phenylalanine, the CDR3 comprises 13 residues. CDR3 DNA only is kept here, 39 bases in frame from base 1.